A single sample is the source of the 14 T cell receptor beta chains below, sequenced in a study of T cells in women clearing cervical HPV infection. Profiled with immunoSEQ multiplex PCR; TCRdb holds only in-frame clones, not every one. Across approximately 35,000 clones, the top ten clones capture 1.5% to 2% of the sample. The specimen was blood buffy coat. Receptors originate from a woman aged 18 to 75 with a cervical HPV16 infection that either progressed to CIN3+ or cleared (not recorded which).

To note about this clone: The read is 3 residues too short to cover the CDR3 end, so that end is filled in from the germline J gene. V is TRBV28 and J is TRBJ2-7, with 7 bases fitting TRBD1. J lost 0 bases, V lost 5 bases, and 7 bases had no gene match. This CDR3 has 15 amino acids. Germline V CDR1 and CDR2: MDHEN, SYDVKM. The CDR3 reads CASSPTGLGSYEQYF. The sequenced part of the CDR3 DNA is TGTGCCAGCAGTCCGACAGGGTTGGGCTCCTACGAG.

Worth noting for this clone: Sequencing ends 3 residues short of the CDR3 end; the germline J gene provides the rest. This sequence joins TRBV5-4 and TRBJ2-2; maybe TRBD2 (5 bases). Trimming shortened V by 1 base and J by 1 base, and 8 bases separated the two germline ends. CDR3 length: 15 amino acids. Germline V CDR1 and CDR2: SGHNT, YYREEE (reference sequence). The CDR3: CASSLSSGNTGELFF. The sequenced CDR3 bases are TGTGCCAGCAGCTTGTCCAGCGGGAACACCGGGGAG.

Turning to this clone: The read falls 3 residues short of the CDR3 end, and the missing part is taken from the germline J gene. The chain recombines TRBV6-2 or TRBV6-3 with TRBJ2-3, with D hard to call. Germline V CDR1 and CDR2: MNHEY, SVGEGT. The length of the CDR3 is 15 residues. The covered CDR3 bases are TGTGCCAGCAGTTACTCGGGCCGGATCCAAGAGACG. It is translated as CASSYSGRIQET. The entire CDR3 protein is CASSYSGRIQETQYF.

Points on this clone: The read is 3 residues too short to cover the CDR3 end, so that end is filled in from the germline J gene. The chain uses TRBV2 and TRBJ2-5, with D unclear. V shed 4 bases and J shed 5 bases, with 8 bases lying between them. The V gene's germline CDR1 is SNHLY and CDR2 FYNNEI. The CDR3 consists of 12 residues. CDR3: CASSVYGETQYF. CDR3 DNA, as far as it was read: TGTGCCAGCAGTGTGTACGGGGAGACC.

Regarding this clone: Read sequence stops 3 residues before the CDR3 end, and the germline J gene provides the missing end. V usage is TRBV5-1 and J usage is TRBJ1-2; TRBD1 might be the D (6 bases). CDR3 length equals 15 residues. Germline CDR1 SGHRS, CDR2 YFSETQ. V gave up 0 bases and J gave up 6 bases, with 15 bases separating them. The CDR3 sequence: CASSLAWRDKNGYTF. CDR3 bases read: TGCGCCAGCAGCTTGGCATGGCGGGACAAGAATGGC.

In the case of this clone: From the germline J gene comes the end of the CDR3, since the read stops 3 residues before it. This rearrangement joins TRBV6-2 or TRBV6-3 to TRBJ2-1; possibly TRBD2 for D (5 bases). CDR3 length: 16 residues. Germline CDR1 is MNHEY and CDR2 is SVGEGT. V lost 6 bases and J 0 bases, leaving 15 bases between the germline ends. The CDR3 loop is CASSHGLLNSYNEQFF. The covered CDR3 bases are TGTGCCAGCAGCCACGGACTTCTAAACTCCTACAATGAG.

Points on this clone: The CDR3 goes on 3 residues after the read ends, and that part is filled in from the germline J gene. This sequence joins TRBV28 and TRBJ1-5; D is unresolved. V lost 7 bases and J 7 bases, leaving 11 bases between the germline ends. The CDR3 consists of 12 residues. In germline, CDR1 is MDHEN, CDR2 SYDVKM. The covered CDR3 bases are TGTGCCAGCACCCTCGTTGCGCAGCCC. It translates to CASTLVAQP. The full CDR3 protein is CASTLVAQPQHF. The full variable domain, in which reference TRBV28 and TRBJ1-5 provide the parts outside the CDR3, is DVKVTQSSRYLVKRTGEKVFLECVQDMDHENMFWYRQDPGLGLRLIYFSYDVKMKEKGDIPEGYSVSREKKERFSLILESASTNQTSMYLCASTLVAQPQHFGDGTRLSIL.

With respect to this clone: The CDR3 end lies 3 residues beyond the end of the read and is filled in from the germline J gene. This chain uses TRBV29-1 with TRBJ2-5; TRBD1 matches 9 bases. V was pared by 7 bases and J by 5 bases, with 8 bases of the junction left unmatched. CDR1 is SQVTM and CDR2 is ANQGSEA in the germline V gene. The CDR3 is made up of 13 amino acids. The chain's CDR3 is CSAGTGRMETQYF. The sequenced part of the CDR3 DNA is TGCAGCGCAGGGACAGGGCGGATGGAGACC.

A note on this clone: The CDR3 end falls 3 residues outside the read, so it is completed with the germline J gene. The V call is TRBV27, the J call TRBJ2-7; D is ambiguous. CDR3 length: 13 residues. Germline V gene data show CDR1 as MNHEY and CDR2 as SMNVEV (reference sequence). Trimming shortened V by 7 bases and J by 2 bases, and 12 bases separated the two germline ends. The sequenced CDR3 bases are TGTGCCAGCATCAGACTCGTTCCCTACGAG. Translating it yields CASIRLVPYE. The CDR3 in its entirety is CASIRLVPYEQYF.

About this clone itself: Read sequence stops 3 residues before the CDR3 end, and the germline J gene provides the missing end. The gene calls are TRBV20-1 and TRBJ1-3; 9 bases fit TRBD1. Germline V gene sequence: CDR1 DFQATT, CDR2 SNEGSKA (reference sequence). V lost 0 bases, J lost 3 bases, and 3 bases stayed unmatched. The CDR3 runs to 15 residues. The covered CDR3 bases are TGCAGTGCTAGAGATGGGACAGGGAATGGAAACACC. This gives the protein CSARDGTGNGNT. The full-length CDR3 reads as CSARDGTGNGNTIYF.

With respect to this clone: The DNA ends 3 residues before the CDR3 does, and the rest of the CDR3 is filled in from the germline J gene. V is TRBV7-2 and J is TRBJ1-1; no clear D. The V end lost 7 bases, the J end lost 5 bases, and 20 bases lay between the germline ends. The CDR3 consists of 15 residues. The germline gives CDR1 SGHTA, CDR2 FQGNSA. CDR3: CASTWRAYQRTEAFF. The CDR3 DNA, read in part, is TGTGCCAGCACATGGAGGGCTTACCAACGGACTGAA.

Concerning this clone: The read halts 3 residues ahead of the CDR3 end, with the missing end drawn from the germline J gene. V and J are TRBV5-1 and TRBJ2-2, with D hard to call. V was cut by 0 bases and J by 4 bases, with 13 bases left in between. Germline values: CDR1 SGHRS, CDR2 YFSETQ. CDR3 length: 16 amino acids. CDR3 bases read: TGCGCCAGCAGCTTGGAAGGTCCGGGTTTCACCGGGGAG. Amino acid sequence: CASSLEGPGFTGE. From start to end, the CDR3 is CASSLEGPGFTGELFF.

For this clone: The read gets to within 3 residues of the CDR3 end, and the germline J gene fills in the rest. The chain has TRBV5-6 and TRBJ1-5; 7 bases agree with TRBD1. The CDR3 contains 14 residues. With 4 bases clipped from V and 5 bases from J, the junction kept 6 bases outside the gene matches. The germline V gene encodes CDR1 SGHDT and CDR2 YYEEEE. CDR3 DNA, as far as it was read: TGTGCCAGCAGCACCACAGGGGTCGATCAGCCC. The encoded protein is CASSTTGVDQP. The whole CDR3 protein reads CASSTTGVDQPQHF.

Of note for this clone: The CDR3 end falls 3 residues outside the read, so it is completed with the germline J gene. The chain is built from TRBV28 and TRBJ2-2, with 7 bases aligning to TRBD1. The germline V gene encodes CDR1 MDHEN and CDR2 SYDVKM. This CDR3 contains 16 residues. CDR3 DNA, as far as it was read: TGTGCCAGCAGTTTACCCCTGACAGGGATGAGGGAAAAG. Its protein is CASSLPLTGMREK. The full CDR3 reads CASSLPLTGMREKLFF.